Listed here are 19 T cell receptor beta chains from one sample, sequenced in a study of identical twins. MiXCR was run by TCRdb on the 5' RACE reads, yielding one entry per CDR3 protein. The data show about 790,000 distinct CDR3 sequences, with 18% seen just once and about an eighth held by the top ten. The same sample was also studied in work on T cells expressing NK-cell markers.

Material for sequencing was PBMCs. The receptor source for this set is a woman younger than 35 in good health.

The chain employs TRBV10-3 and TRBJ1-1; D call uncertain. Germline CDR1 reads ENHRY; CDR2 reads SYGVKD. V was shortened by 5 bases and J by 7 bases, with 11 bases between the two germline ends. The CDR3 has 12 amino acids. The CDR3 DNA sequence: TGTGCCATCAGTCCTAACAGTTATGAAGCTTTCTTT. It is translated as CAISPNSYEAFF.

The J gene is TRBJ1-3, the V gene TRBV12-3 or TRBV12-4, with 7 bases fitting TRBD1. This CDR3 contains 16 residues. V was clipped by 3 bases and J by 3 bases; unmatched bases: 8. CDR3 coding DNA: TGTGCCAGCAGTTTCCCAGGGGGGCAGAATGGAAACACCATATATTTT. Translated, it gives CASSFPGGQNGNTIYF.

CDR3 protein: CSAKDNNQPQHF. In nucleotides, the CDR3 is TGCAGTGCTAAGGACAACAATCAGCCCCAGCATTTT. The V gene is TRBV20-1, the J gene TRBJ1-5; D perhaps matches TRBD1 (5 bases). In germline, CDR1 is DFQATT, CDR2 SNEGSKA (reference sequence). V was clipped by 4 bases and J by 3 bases, with 7 bases between them. This CDR3 contains 12 residues.

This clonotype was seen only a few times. For the CDR3, the DNA is TGCAGCGTTAATCTCCGCACAGATACGCAGTATTTT. The encoded protein is CSVNLRTDTQYF. The chain has TRBV29-1 and TRBJ2-3, with no clear D. The V gene lost 5 bases and the J gene lost 1 base, with 7 bases spanning the gap. The CDR3 runs to 12 residues. Germline V gene sequence: CDR1 SQVTM, CDR2 ANQGSEA.

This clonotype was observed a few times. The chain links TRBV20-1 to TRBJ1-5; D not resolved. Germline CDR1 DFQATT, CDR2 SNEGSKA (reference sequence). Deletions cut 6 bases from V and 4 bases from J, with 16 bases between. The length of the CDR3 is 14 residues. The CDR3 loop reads CSAYRVHENQPQHF. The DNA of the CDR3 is TGCAGTGCCTACCGGGTCCACGAAAATCAGCCCCAGCATTTT.

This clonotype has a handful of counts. Written as DNA, the CDR3 is TGCAGTGCCCAGTCCACGAACACTGAAGCTTTCTTT. This gives the protein CSAQSTNTEAFF. The J gene is TRBJ1-1, the V gene TRBV20-1; D unresolved. Germline values: CDR1 DFQATT, CDR2 SNEGSKA (reference sequence). V was pared by 6 bases and J by 1 base, with 9 bases between. CDR3 length: 12 amino acids.

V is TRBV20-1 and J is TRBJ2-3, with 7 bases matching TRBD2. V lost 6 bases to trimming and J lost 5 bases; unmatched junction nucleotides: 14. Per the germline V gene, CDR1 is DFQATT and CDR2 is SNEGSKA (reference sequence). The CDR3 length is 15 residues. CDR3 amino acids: CSAPEGSGVIDTQYF. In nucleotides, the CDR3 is TGCAGTGCCCCCGAGGGCAGCGGGGTAATAGATACGCAGTATTTT.

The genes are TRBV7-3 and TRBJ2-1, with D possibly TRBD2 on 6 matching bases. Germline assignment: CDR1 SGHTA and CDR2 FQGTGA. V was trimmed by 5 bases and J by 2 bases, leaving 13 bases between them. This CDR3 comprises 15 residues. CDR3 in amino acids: CASSPHGGAYNEQFF. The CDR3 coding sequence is TGTGCCAGCAGCCCCCACGGGGGAGCCTACAATGAGCAGTTCTTC.

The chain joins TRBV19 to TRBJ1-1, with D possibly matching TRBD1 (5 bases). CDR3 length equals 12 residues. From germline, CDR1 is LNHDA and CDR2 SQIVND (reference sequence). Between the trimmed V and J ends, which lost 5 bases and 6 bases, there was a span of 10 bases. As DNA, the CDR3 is TGTGCCAGTAGTCACCAGGGCCCTGAAGCTTTCTTT. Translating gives CASSHQGPEAFF.

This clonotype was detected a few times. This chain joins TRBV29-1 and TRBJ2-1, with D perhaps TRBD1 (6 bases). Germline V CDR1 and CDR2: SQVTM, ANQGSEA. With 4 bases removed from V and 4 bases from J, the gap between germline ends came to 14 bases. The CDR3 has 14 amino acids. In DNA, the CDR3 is TGCAGCGTTGTCCGGGACAATTATTACAATGAGCAGTTCTTC. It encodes CSVVRDNYYNEQFF.

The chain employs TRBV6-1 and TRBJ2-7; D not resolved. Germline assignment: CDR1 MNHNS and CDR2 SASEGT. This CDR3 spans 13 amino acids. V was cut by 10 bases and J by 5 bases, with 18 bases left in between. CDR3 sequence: CAITSSLSHEQYF. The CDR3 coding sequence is TGTGCCATCACCAGCTCTTTGTCGCACGAGCAGTACTTC.

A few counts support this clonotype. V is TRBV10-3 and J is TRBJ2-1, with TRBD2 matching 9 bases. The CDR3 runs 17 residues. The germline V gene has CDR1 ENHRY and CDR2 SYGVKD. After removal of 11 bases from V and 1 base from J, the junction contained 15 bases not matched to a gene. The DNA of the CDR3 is TGTGCCGTCCGGCGGGTACCTAGCGGGAATTCCTACAATGAGCAGTTCTTC. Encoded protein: CAVRRVPSGNSYNEQFF.

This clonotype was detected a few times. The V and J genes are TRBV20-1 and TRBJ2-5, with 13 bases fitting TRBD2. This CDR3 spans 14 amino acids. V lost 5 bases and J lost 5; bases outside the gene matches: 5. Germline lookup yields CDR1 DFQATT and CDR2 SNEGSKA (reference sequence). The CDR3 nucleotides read TGCAGTGCTGAAGGGACTAGCGGGGTGGAGACCCAGTACTTC. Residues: CSAEGTSGVETQYF.

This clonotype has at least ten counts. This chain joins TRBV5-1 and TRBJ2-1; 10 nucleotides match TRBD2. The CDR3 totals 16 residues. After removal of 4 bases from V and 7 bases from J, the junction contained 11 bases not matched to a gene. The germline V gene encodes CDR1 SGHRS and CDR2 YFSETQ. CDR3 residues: CASSLRAGGQMNEQFF. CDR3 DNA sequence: TGCGCCAGCAGCCTTAGAGCGGGGGGGCAGATGAATGAGCAGTTCTTC.

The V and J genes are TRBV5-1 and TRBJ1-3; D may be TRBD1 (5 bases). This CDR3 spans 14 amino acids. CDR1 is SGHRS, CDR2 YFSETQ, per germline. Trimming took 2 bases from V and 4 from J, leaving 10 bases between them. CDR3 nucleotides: TGCGCCAGCAGCTTAGGGGCAACGGGAAACACCATATATTTT. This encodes CASSLGATGNTIYF.

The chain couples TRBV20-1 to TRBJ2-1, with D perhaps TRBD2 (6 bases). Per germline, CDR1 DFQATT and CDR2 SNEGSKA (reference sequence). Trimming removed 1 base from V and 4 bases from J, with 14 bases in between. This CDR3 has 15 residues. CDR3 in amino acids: CSARVGLAPYNEQFF. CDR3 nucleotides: TGCAGTGCTAGAGTCGGGCTAGCGCCTTACAATGAGCAGTTCTTC.

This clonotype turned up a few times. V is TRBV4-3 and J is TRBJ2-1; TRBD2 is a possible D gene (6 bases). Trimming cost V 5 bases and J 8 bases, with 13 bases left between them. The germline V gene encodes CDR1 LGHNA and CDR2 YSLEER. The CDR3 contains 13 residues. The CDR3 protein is CASSVGTHYEQFF. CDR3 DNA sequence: TGCGCCAGCAGCGTCGGGACTCACTATGAGCAGTTCTTC.

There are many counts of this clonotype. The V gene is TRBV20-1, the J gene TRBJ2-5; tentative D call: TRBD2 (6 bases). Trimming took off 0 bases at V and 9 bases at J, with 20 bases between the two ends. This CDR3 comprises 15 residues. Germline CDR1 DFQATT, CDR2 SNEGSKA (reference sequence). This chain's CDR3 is CSARDWAGLDMAQYF. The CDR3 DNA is TGCAGTGCTAGAGATTGGGCGGGGTTGGATATGGCCCAGTACTTC.

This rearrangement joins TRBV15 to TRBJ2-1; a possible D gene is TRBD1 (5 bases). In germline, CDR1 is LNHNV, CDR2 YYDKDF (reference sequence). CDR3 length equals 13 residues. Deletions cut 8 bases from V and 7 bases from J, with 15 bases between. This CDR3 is CATGQPTLNEQFF. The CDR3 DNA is TGTGCCACCGGACAACCGACGCTTAATGAGCAGTTCTTC.